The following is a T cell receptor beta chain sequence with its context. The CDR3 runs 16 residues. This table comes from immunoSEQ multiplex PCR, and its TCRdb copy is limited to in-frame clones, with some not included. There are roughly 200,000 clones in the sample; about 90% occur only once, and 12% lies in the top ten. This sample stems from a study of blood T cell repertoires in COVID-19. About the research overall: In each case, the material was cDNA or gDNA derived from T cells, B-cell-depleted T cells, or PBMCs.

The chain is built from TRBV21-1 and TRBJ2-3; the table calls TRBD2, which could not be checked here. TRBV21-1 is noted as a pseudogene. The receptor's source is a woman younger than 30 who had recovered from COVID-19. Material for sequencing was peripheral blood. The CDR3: CASSTLVGGRPDTQYF. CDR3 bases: TGTGCCAGCAGCACGCTCGTAGGCGGGAGGCCAGATACGCAGTATTTT.